Sequencing of this TCR beta chain was carried out in a study of neurological immune-mediated disorders. Study outcomes and limitations: None of the CDR3 amino acid sequences in expanded clones turned up in more than one subject, which points to private repertoires in all groups. Expansion of TCR clones was greatest in HTLV-1-associated myelopathy and smallest in multiple sclerosis, where it fell below that of healthy controls.

TCRdb re-analysed the 5' RACE reads in MiXCR, keeping a single row per CDR3 protein. This sample has about 27,000 distinct CDR3 sequences, with around 2.5% found just once. The CDR3 spans 13 residues. The V gene lost 7 bases and the J gene lost 4 bases, with 16 bases spanning the gap. Germline CDR1 SQVTM, CDR2 ANQGSEA. This clonotype was seen many times. Antigen: not known. The chain recombines TRBV29-1 with TRBJ1-1, with a possible D match to TRBD1 (6 bases). The sequence was obtained from a woman aged 50 to 60 with multiple sclerosis. The sample consisted of PBMCs. This chain's CDR3 is CSGTRGEGTEAFF. The CDR3 nucleotides read TGCAGCGGTACTAGGGGGGAAGGCACTGAAGCTTTCTTT.